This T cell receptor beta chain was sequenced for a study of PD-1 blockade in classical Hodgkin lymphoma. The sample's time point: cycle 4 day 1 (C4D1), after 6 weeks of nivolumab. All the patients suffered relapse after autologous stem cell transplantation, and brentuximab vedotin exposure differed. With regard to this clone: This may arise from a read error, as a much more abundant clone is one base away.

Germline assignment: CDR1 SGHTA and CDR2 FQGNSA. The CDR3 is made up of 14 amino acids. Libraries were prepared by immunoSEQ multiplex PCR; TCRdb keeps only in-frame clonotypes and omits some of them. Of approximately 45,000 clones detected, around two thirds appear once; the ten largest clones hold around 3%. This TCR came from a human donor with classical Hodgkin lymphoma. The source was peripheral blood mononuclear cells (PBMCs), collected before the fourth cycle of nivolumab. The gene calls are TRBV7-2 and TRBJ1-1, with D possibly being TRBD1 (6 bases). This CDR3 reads CAGSWGKGGTEAFF. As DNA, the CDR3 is TGTGCCGGCAGCTGGGGAAAAGGGGGCACTGAAGCTTTCTTT.